The 21 T cell receptor beta chains in this list originate from one sample, sequenced in a study of T cell clonotyping in hematopoietic cell transplantation. The table came from immunoSEQ multiplex PCR; TCRdb's copy has only in-frame clones and leaves some out. The sample has 45,000 to 60,000 clones, about nine tenths seen once. As for time point: recipient sample about 28 days before transplant, after cytoreduction. Sequencing was performed on peripheral blood mononuclear cells, taken before stem cell transplant. The receptor source for this set is a man between 60 and 75 years old with biphenotypic leukemia. Some clones in this sample may be carry-over from other donors' samples.

V usage is TRBV11-2 and J usage is TRBJ2-2; no definite D call. Germline V CDR1 and CDR2: SGHAT, FQNNGV. The V and J ends lost 1 base and 10 bases respectively, with 13 bases between them. CDR3 length: 14 amino acids. The CDR3 sequence is CASSLVISVVELFF. The CDR3 coding sequence is TGTGCCAGCAGCTTAGTGATCTCCGTAGTGGAGCTGTTTTTT.

The chain links TRBV5-5 to TRBJ2-7; 7 bases fit TRBD2. CDR3 length: 15 residues. V gave up 4 bases and J gave up 4 bases; unmatched junction bases: 11. Germline values: CDR1 SGHKS, CDR2 YYEKEE (reference sequence). The CDR3 DNA reads as TGTGCCAGCAGCCGCGGGGGAGGGACGTTTTACGAGCAGTACTTC. Translation gives CASSRGGGTFYEQYF.

The J gene is TRBJ2-5, the V gene TRBV5-1; D not resolved. The CDR3 contains 13 residues. Trimming cost V 0 bases and J 4 bases, with 7 bases left between them. Germline CDR1 reads SGHRS; CDR2 reads YFSETQ. CDR3 residues: CASSLAELETQYF. CDR3 nucleotide sequence: TGCGCCAGCAGCTTGGCCGAATTAGAGACCCAGTACTTC. Combining the CDR3 with reference TRBV5-1 and TRBJ2-5 gives the whole variable domain KAGVTQTPRYLIKTRGQQVTLSCSPISGHRSVSWYQQTPGQGLQFLFEYFSETQRNKGNFPGRFSGRQFSNSRSEMNVSTLELGDSALYLCASSLAELETQYFGPGTRLLVL.

This chain connects TRBV7-2 to TRBJ2-1, with D possibly being TRBD2 (6 bases). The germline CDR1 and CDR2 sequences are SGHTA and FQGNSA. The CDR3 covers 15 residues. Deletions cut 1 base from V and 8 bases from J, with 15 bases between. CDR3 nucleotides: TGTGCCAGCAGCTTAGATCCGGGAGATCTGCATGAGCAGTTCTTC. This gives the protein CASSLDPGDLHEQFF.

The chain joins TRBV12-1 to TRBJ1-1. TRBV12-1 constitutes a pseudogene. This CDR3 has 16 amino acids. DNA for the CDR3: TGTGCCAGCAGCGTACACCCCCCGCATAGGAACACTGAAGCTTTCTTT. It translates to CASSVHPPHRNTEAFF.

The genes are TRBV7-2 and TRBJ1-1, with a tentative D call TRBD1 (6 bases). The CDR3 sequence is 15 residues long. Trimming pared 5 bases from V and 1 base from J, leaving 14 bases between. Germline V lookup: CDR1 SGHTA, CDR2 FQGNSA. This CDR3 is CASSPYQGSNTEAFF. CDR3 coding DNA: TGTGCCAGCAGCCCGTATCAGGGGTCGAACACTGAAGCTTTCTTT. Full variable domain (outside the CDR3, taken from reference TRBV7-2 and TRBJ1-1): GAGVSQSPSNKVTEKGKDVELRCDPISGHTALYWYRQSLGQGLEFLIYFQGNSAPDKSGLPSDRFSAERTGGSVSTLTIQRTQQEDSAVYLCASSPYQGSNTEAFFGQGTRLTVV.

The rearrangement joins TRBV28 to TRBJ1-2; possible D gene TRBD1, 6 bases. Trimming pared 5 bases from V and 4 bases from J, leaving 11 bases between. CDR1 and CDR2 from the germline V gene are MDHEN and SYDVKM. The CDR3 spans 13 residues. This CDR3 is CASSPGAGYGYTF. CDR3 in DNA: TGTGCCAGCAGTCCAGGGGCTGGCTATGGCTACACCTTC.

V gene TRBV29-1 combines with J gene TRBJ2-3, with D perhaps matching TRBD2 (6 bases). The CDR3 is made up of 14 amino acids. V lost 7 bases, J lost 1 base, and 15 bases lay in between. The germline CDR1 and CDR2 sequences are SQVTM and ANQGSEA. CDR3 coding DNA: TGCAGCGGGTATTTGACGGGGGGCACAGATACGCAGTATTTT. Translated, it gives CSGYLTGGTDTQYF.

The chain joins TRBV7-6 to TRBJ2-7; TRBD1 might be the D (5 bases). CDR1 and CDR2 from the germline V gene are SGHVS and FNYEAQ. Trimming removed 1 base at V and 4 bases at J, with 8 bases between. The CDR3 totals 13 residues. The CDR3 bases are TGTGCCAGCAGCTTAGGGGGCACTTACGAGCAGTACTTC. This gives the protein CASSLGGTYEQYF.

This chain uses TRBV20-1 with TRBJ2-1; D remains ambiguous. Germline V gives CDR1 DFQATT, CDR2 SNEGSKA (reference sequence). Trimming removed 6 bases from V and 5 bases from J, with 8 bases in between. This CDR3 comprises 11 residues. In DNA, the CDR3 is TGCAGTGCCCGAGGAGACAATGAGCAGTTCTTC. This gives the protein CSARGDNEQFF.

The chain carries TRBV10-3 and TRBJ1-5; D possibly corresponds to TRBD1 (5 bases). The length of the CDR3 is 13 residues. CDR1 and CDR2 from the germline V gene are ENHRY and SYGVKD. V was shortened by 5 bases and J by 6 bases, with 11 bases between the two germline ends. The chain's CDR3 is CAISPAGGQPQHF. In nucleotides, the CDR3 is TGTGCCATCAGTCCAGCGGGGGGTCAGCCCCAGCATTTT.

The chain links TRBV18 to TRBJ1-5; TRBD1 matches 10 bases. Germline loops: CDR1 KGHSH, CDR2 LQKENI. This CDR3 comprises 19 residues. J gave up 5 bases and V 4 bases, and 17 bases lay outside the gene matches. CDR3 protein: CASSRDLITGTGEDQPQHF. DNA for the CDR3: TGTGCCAGCTCACGCGATCTGATAACCGGGACAGGGGAGGATCAGCCCCAGCATTTT. Complete variable domain (other parts from reference TRBV18 and TRBJ1-5): NAGVMQNPRHLVRRRGQEARLRCSPMKGHSHVYWYRQLPEEGLKFMVYLQKENIIDESGMPKERFSAEFPKEGPSILRIQQVVRGDSAAYFCASSRDLITGTGEDQPQHFGDGTRLSIL.

In its sample, this clone was seen a few times. This CDR3 is CASSRSGSTDTQYF. The CDR3 DNA reads as TGTGCCAGCAGTAGGAGCGGGAGTACAGATACGCAGTATTTT. The genes are TRBV7-9 and TRBJ2-3; TRBD2 matches 8 bases. The germline gives CDR1 SEHNR, CDR2 FQNEAQ (reference sequence). There are 14 residues in the CDR3. J lost 3 bases, V lost 6 bases, and 5 bases had no gene match.

The gene calls are TRBV10-3 and TRBJ2-7, with a possible D match to TRBD2 (6 bases). V was cut by 4 bases and J by 7 bases, with 14 bases left in between. Germline V gives CDR1 ENHRY, CDR2 SYGVKD. This CDR3 has 13 amino acids. The chain's CDR3 is CAISADAAGEQYF. CDR3 DNA sequence: TGTGCCATCAGTGCGGACGCGGCGGGAGAGCAGTACTTC.

The gene calls are TRBV6-1 and TRBJ1-5; no reliable D call. Germline V gives CDR1 MNHNS, CDR2 SASEGT. V lost 2 bases, J lost 1 base, and 12 bases lay in between. The CDR3 sequence is 16 residues long. This chain's CDR3 is CASSETPRRSNQPQHF. CDR3 nucleotide sequence: TGTGCCAGCAGTGAAACTCCGAGAAGGAGCAATCAGCCCCAGCATTTT.

The genes are TRBV6-5 and TRBJ2-1; 14 positions agree with TRBD2. The J segment lost 6 bases and the V segment lost 2 bases, leaving 3 bases of the junction unmatched. This CDR3 comprises 16 residues. Germline CDR1 MNHEY, CDR2 SVGAGI. CDR3 sequence (DNA): TGTGCCAGCAGTTACCAGGGACTAGCGGGAGTCAATGAGCAGTTCTTC. This translates into CASSYQGLAGVNEQFF.

The genes are TRBV13 and TRBJ2-3, with 12 bases matching TRBD2. Losses at the gene ends were 5 bases for V and 0 bases for J; bases not matched to a gene: 3. The CDR3 has 16 residues. Per germline, CDR1 PRHDT and CDR2 FYEKMQ (reference sequence). DNA for the CDR3: TGTGCCAGCAGCCCCGGACTAGCGGGAAGCACAGATACGCAGTATTTT. Translation gives CASSPGLAGSTDTQYF.

This clone was seen a single time. The genes are TRBV30 and TRBJ1-1; possibly TRBD1 for D (6 bases). There are 14 residues in the CDR3. Trimming removed 0 bases from V and 10 bases from J, with 18 bases in between. Germline assignment: CDR1 GTSNPN and CDR2 SVGIG (reference sequence). CDR3 sequence reads: CAWSVGQPHLGAFF. The CDR3 region has the DNA TGTGCCTGGAGTGTAGGACAGCCTCACTTGGGAGCTTTCTTT.

This clone was seen once. The chain joins TRBV2 to TRBJ2-3, with D possibly matching TRBD1 (5 bases). CDR1 is SNHLY, CDR2 FYNNEI, per germline. Trimming removed 3 bases from V and 4 bases from J, with 14 bases in between. The CDR3 covers 15 residues. The CDR3 region is CASSEEFRVADTQYF. The DNA for the CDR3 is TGTGCCAGCAGTGAGGAGTTCAGGGTGGCAGATACGCAGTATTTT.

J is TRBJ1-5 and V is TRBV11-2; no definite D call. CDR1 SGHAT and CDR2 FQNNGV come from the germline V gene. Trimming pared 5 bases from V and 6 bases from J, leaving 14 bases between. The CDR3 is 14 amino acids. CDR3 loop: CASSLEGGGQPQHF. Written as DNA, the CDR3 is TGTGCCAGCAGCCTCGAGGGAGGCGGTCAGCCCCAGCATTTT.

The V and J genes are TRBV2 and TRBJ2-4; 9 bases align to TRBD1. Trimming took 6 bases from V and 9 from J; bases not matched to a gene: 3. The length of the CDR3 is 12 residues. From germline, CDR1 is SNHLY and CDR2 FYNNEI. CDR3 loop: CASSSDRGIQYF. CDR3 DNA sequence: TGTGCCAGCAGCTCGGACAGGGGCATTCAGTACTTC.